Below are 16 T cell receptor beta chains sequenced from a single sample in a study of neurological immune-mediated disorders (dated by TCRdb to the late 2010s). The method behind the library was 5' RACE. Sequencer: Illumina HiSeq 2500. The public reads were reanalyzed by TCRdb: fastp trimming at Q25, MiXCR alignment, in-frame beta chains only. Every distinct CDR3 protein forms one entry, paired with its most common genes and DNA. The sample table records under 70,000 distinct CDR3 sequences; around 5% of these occur just once. The top ten hold 2.8% of the sample. Input material: PBMCs. These receptors all stem from a woman in her twenties or thirties with multiple sclerosis.

In this sample, this clonotype turned up a few times. V and J are TRBV28 and TRBJ1-2; D remains ambiguous. The length of the CDR3 is 13 residues. V gave up 4 bases and J gave up 0 bases, with 6 bases separating them. Germline V gene data show CDR1 as MDHEN and CDR2 as SYDVKM. CDR3 in DNA: TGTGCCAGCAGTTCCTCGGCTAACTATGGCTACACCTTC. Its protein product is CASSSSANYGYTF.

This clonotype was observed many times. The CDR3 loop reads CASSLETGARGTEAFF. Here the CDR3 DNA reads TGTGCCAGCAGCTTAGAAACGGGGGCGCGGGGGACTGAAGCTTTCTTT. The chain links TRBV7-8 to TRBJ1-1, with D possibly TRBD1 on 6 matching bases. Trimming took 1 base from V and 5 from J, leaving 17 bases between them. Germline CDR1 and CDR2: SGHVS and FQNEAQ. This CDR3 comprises 16 residues.

A word on this clonotype: A much larger clone sits a single nucleotide away, making a read error possible. The chain recombines TRBV11-2 with TRBJ1-2, with no clear D. Trimming cost V 10 bases and J 2 bases, with 8 bases left between them. The CDR3 covers 11 residues. CDR1 is SGHAT and CDR2 is FQNNGV in the germline V gene. The CDR3 nucleotides are TGTGCCACAAAGATGAACTATGGCTACACCTTC. Protein: CATKMNYGYTF.

Many counts were recorded for this clonotype. The rearrangement uses TRBV20-1 and TRBJ2-7; the D call may be TRBD1 or TRBD2 (7 bases each). V shed 3 bases and J shed 2 bases, with 17 bases lying between them. Germline values: CDR1 DFQATT, CDR2 SNEGSKA (reference sequence). This CDR3 is built from 15 residues. CDR3 nucleotides: TGCAGTGCTAGCGGGGAGGGGGCTAACCCCTACGAGCAGTACTTC. Translated: CSASGEGANPYEQYF.

This clonotype was found many times. V gene TRBV20-1 combines with J gene TRBJ2-1, with D perhaps matching TRBD2 (6 bases). V was trimmed by 0 bases and J by 8 bases, leaving 14 bases between them. Germline CDR1 and CDR2: DFQATT and SNEGSKA (reference sequence). CDR3 length: 14 amino acids. The CDR3 coding sequence is TGCAGTGCTAGAGATCGAAGACTAGTATATGAGCAGTTCTTC. As protein: CSARDRRLVYEQFF.

This clonotype was seen ten or more times. This chain links TRBV20-1 with TRBJ2-3; tentatively, D is TRBD2 (6 bases). There are 14 residues in the CDR3. CDR1 and CDR2 (germline): DFQATT, SNEGSKA (reference sequence). V lost 6 bases and J 2 bases, leaving 15 bases between the germline ends. The CDR3 sequence is CSASPRGNTDTQYF. CDR3 DNA sequence: TGCAGTGCCAGCCCCCGGGGGAACACAGATACGCAGTATTTT.

This clonotype was detected only a few times. The chain has TRBV5-1 and TRBJ2-3, with D possibly matching TRBD1 (6 bases). V was trimmed by 0 bases and J by 0 bases, leaving 11 bases between them. Germline lookup yields CDR1 SGHRS and CDR2 YFSETQ. CDR3 length: 16 amino acids. CDR3 DNA: TGCGCCAGCAGCTTGGGAGTTACAGGGAGCACAGATACGCAGTATTTT. Its translation is CASSLGVTGSTDTQYF.

This clonotype was seen ten or more times. The chain uses TRBV20-1 and TRBJ2-1; 12 bases match TRBD2. V lost 6 bases, J lost 7 bases, and 10 bases stayed unmatched. This CDR3 has 15 amino acids. Germline V gene sequence: CDR1 DFQATT, CDR2 SNEGSKA (reference sequence). In nucleotides, the CDR3 is TGCAGTGCCCCCCGAGGACTAGCGGGGTCGAATGAGCAGTTCTTC. Protein product: CSAPRGLAGSNEQFF.

This clonotype was seen ten or more times. V and J are TRBV7-2 and TRBJ2-1; the D gene is possibly TRBD1 (6 bases). From germline, CDR1 is SGHTA and CDR2 FQGNSA. V lost 1 base and J 7 bases, leaving 8 bases between the germline ends. The CDR3 has 13 amino acids. The CDR3 DNA is TGTGCCAGCAGCTTAGGAGACAGGAATGAGCAGTTCTTC. It translates to CASSLGDRNEQFF.

This clonotype has a count of ten or more. The gene calls are TRBV20-1 and TRBJ1-3; D is ambiguous. Trimming cost V 3 bases and J 2 bases, with 8 bases left between them. This CDR3 comprises 13 residues. Germline V gives CDR1 DFQATT, CDR2 SNEGSKA (reference sequence). Here the CDR3 DNA reads TGCAGTGCTAGTCGGGGTCCTGGAAACACCATATATTTT. This translates into CSASRGPGNTIYF.

The chain couples TRBV5-6 to TRBJ1-1; unclear D gene. Germline V gene sequence: CDR1 SGHDT, CDR2 YYEEEE. With 3 bases removed from V and 3 bases from J, the gap between germline ends came to 15 bases. The CDR3 loop spans 15 amino acids. CDR3 coding DNA: TGTGCCAGCAGCTCGCCGCCTCCCTTGGACACTGAAGCTTTCTTT. Its protein product is CASSSPPPLDTEAFF.

This clonotype was counted ten times or more. The gene calls are TRBV24-1 and TRBJ2-3, with D possibly matching TRBD2 (6 bases). The CDR3 runs to 15 residues. Trimming removed 0 bases at V and 2 bases at J, with 8 bases between. The V gene's germline CDR1 is KGHDR and CDR2 SFDVKD. CDR3 sequence: CATSDLWRDTDTQYF. The CDR3 coding sequence is TGTGCCACCAGTGATTTGTGGAGGGACACAGATACGCAGTATTTT.

This rearrangement joins TRBV18 to TRBJ2-7, with TRBD1 matching over 7 bases. This CDR3 comprises 15 residues. Trimming removed 5 bases from V and 3 bases from J; junction bases left unmatched: 10. The V gene's germline CDR1 is KGHSH and CDR2 LQKENI. The CDR3 sequence: CASSTRDRWDYEQYF. Written as DNA, the CDR3 is TGTGCCAGCTCAACAAGGGACAGATGGGACTACGAGCAGTACTTC.

This clonotype occurred many times. This rearrangement joins TRBV7-9 to TRBJ1-1; maybe TRBD1 (6 bases). Germline loops: CDR1 SEHNR, CDR2 FQNEAQ (reference sequence). The length of the CDR3 is 15 residues. V gave up 2 bases and J gave up 4 bases, with 14 bases separating them. CDR3 nucleotides: TGTGCCAGCAGCTTATGGACAGACCGGCCCACTGAAGCTTTCTTT. Amino acid sequence: CASSLWTDRPTEAFF.

At least ten counts were recorded for this clonotype. The rearrangement links TRBV29-1 to TRBJ2-5; perhaps TRBD1 as D (6 bases). V was pared by 2 bases and J by 2 bases, with 12 bases between. Germline CDR1 is SQVTM and CDR2 is ANQGSEA. The CDR3 length is 14 residues. Here the CDR3 DNA reads TGCAGCGTTGAACCCGAGGACAGACAAGAGACCCAGTACTTC. It encodes CSVEPEDRQETQYF.

The rearrangement links TRBV12-3 or TRBV12-4 to TRBJ1-2; D is unresolved. V was trimmed by 6 bases and J by 8 bases, leaving 10 bases between them. The CDR3 covers 11 residues. The CDR3 region has the DNA TGTGCCAGCAGCCACTTAGAGGGCTACACCTTC. This gives the protein CASSHLEGYTF.